A selection of T cell receptor beta chains follows, all from one sample in a study of CD8 T cells in Susac syndrome. One entry per CDR3 protein, called by TCRdb with MiXCR from the immunoSEQ multiplex PCR reads. The sample has under 350,000 distinct CDR3 sequences; roughly nine tenths are singletons. Input material: CD4+ T cells from PBMCs. All receptors derive from a human donor with multiple sclerosis. Each CDR3 is given with its conserved first and last residue. Fields, in order: V gene, J gene, D gene, clone size, CDR3 protein, CDR3 DNA. A D gene is named only where the DNA matches it firmly. Clone size is not always given. Where it is, it says once, few, many or a class for expanded clones.

v_gene: TRBV7-2
j_gene: TRBJ2-2
d_gene: .
abundance: .
CDR3aa: CASIVGANTGELFF
CDR3nt: TGTGCCAGCATCGTGGGGGCGAACACCGGGGAGCTGTTTTTT

v_gene: TRBV20-1
j_gene: TRBJ2-3
d_gene: TRBD2
abundance: .
CDR3aa: CSAGDLSGRQDTQYF
CDR3nt: TGCAGTGCCGGGGACCTTAGCGGGAGACAGGATACGCAGTATTTT

v_gene: TRBV6-1
j_gene: TRBJ2-3
d_gene: .
abundance: .
CDR3aa: CASSPGWSSGTDTQYF
CDR3nt: TGTGCCAGCAGCCCAGGTTGGAGTAGCGGCACAGATACGCAGTATTTT

v_gene: TRBV5-1
j_gene: TRBJ2-5
d_gene: .
abundance: .
CDR3aa: CASSLGPTEETQYF
CDR3nt: TGCGCCAGCAGCTTGGGACCAACTGAAGAGACCCAGTACTTC

v_gene: TRBV12-3/TRBV12-4
j_gene: TRBJ1-1
d_gene: .
abundance: .
CDR3aa: CASSGIYTEAFF
CDR3nt: TGTGCCAGCAGTGGGATTTACACTGAAGCTTTCTTT

v_gene: TRBV12-3/TRBV12-4
j_gene: TRBJ2-2
d_gene: .
abundance: .
CDR3aa: CASSLQGAGELFF
CDR3nt: TGTGCCAGCAGTCTACAGGGAGCCGGGGAGCTGTTTTTT

v_gene: TRBV18
j_gene: TRBJ2-3
d_gene: TRBD2
abundance: .
CDR3aa: CASSPLSGSDTQYF
CDR3nt: TGTGCCAGCTCACCACTGAGCGGGAGCGATACGCAGTATTTT

v_gene: TRBV7-2
j_gene: TRBJ2-7
d_gene: .
abundance: .
CDR3aa: CASSFSQLDEQYF
CDR3nt: TGTGCCAGCAGCTTTTCCCAGTTGGACGAGCAGTACTTC

v_gene: TRBV25-1
j_gene: TRBJ1-1
d_gene: .
abundance: .
CDR3aa: CASSRGGRAEAFF
CDR3nt: TGTGCCAGCAGCCGGGGGGGGAGGGCTGAAGCTTTCTTT

v_gene: TRBV29-1
j_gene: TRBJ2-1
d_gene: TRBD2
abundance: .
CDR3aa: CSVEDRVGGSANEQFF
CDR3nt: TGCAGCGTTGAAGATAGGGTGGGGGGGAGTGCAAATGAGCAGTTCTTC

v_gene: TRBV15
j_gene: TRBJ1-5
d_gene: .
abundance: .
CDR3aa: CATSRGTESNQPQHF
CDR3nt: TGTGCCACCAGCAGAGGAACAGAAAGCAATCAGCCCCAGCATTTT

v_gene: TRBV6-6
j_gene: TRBJ2-7
d_gene: TRBD1
abundance: .
CDR3aa: CASSSGTGSKQYF
CDR3nt: TGTGCCAGCAGCTCCGGGACAGGGAGTAAGCAGTACTTC

v_gene: TRBV14
j_gene: TRBJ1-2
d_gene: .
abundance: .
CDR3aa: CASSRNRLLGYTF
CDR3nt: TGTGCCAGCAGCCGCAATCGGTTGTTAGGCTACACCTTC

v_gene: TRBV6-2/TRBV6-3
j_gene: TRBJ2-5
d_gene: TRBD1
abundance: .
CDR3aa: CASSYSEDRLQETQYF
CDR3nt: TGTGCCAGCAGTTACTCTGAGGACAGGCTCCAAGAGACCCAGTACTTC

v_gene: TRBV6-2/TRBV6-3
j_gene: TRBJ2-1
d_gene: TRBD2
abundance: .
CDR3aa: CASHRGPLAGGNEQFF
CDR3nt: TGTGCCAGCCATAGGGGCCCACTAGCGGGAGGGAATGAGCAGTTCTTC

v_gene: TRBV6-5
j_gene: TRBJ2-1
d_gene: .
abundance: .
CDR3aa: CASSGTGFSNEQFF
CDR3nt: TGTGCCAGCAGTGGGACCGGTTTCTCCAATGAGCAGTTCTTC

v_gene: TRBV20-1
j_gene: TRBJ1-5
d_gene: .
abundance: .
CDR3aa: CSATVGPGPQHF
CDR3nt: TGCAGTGCTACGGTGGGACCGGGGCCCCAGCATTTT

v_gene: TRBV28
j_gene: TRBJ1-2
d_gene: .
abundance: .
CDR3aa: CASSSDPGGYGYTF
CDR3nt: TGTGCCAGCAGTTCAGACCCGGGAGGTTATGGCTACACCTTC

v_gene: TRBV18
j_gene: TRBJ2-1
d_gene: .
abundance: .
CDR3aa: CASSSIGFYNEQFF
CDR3nt: TGTGCCAGCTCCTCGATTGGGTTCTACAATGAGCAGTTCTTC

v_gene: TRBV9
j_gene: TRBJ2-1
d_gene: TRBD1
abundance: .
CDR3aa: CASSVVTGGYNEQFF
CDR3nt: TGTGCCAGCAGCGTAGTCACAGGGGGGTACAATGAGCAGTTCTTC

v_gene: TRBV20-1
j_gene: TRBJ1-1
d_gene: TRBD1
abundance: .
CDR3aa: CSALPGQGKGAFF
CDR3nt: TGCAGTGCCCTACCCGGACAGGGGAAAGGAGCTTTCTTT

v_gene: TRBV29-1
j_gene: TRBJ2-7
d_gene: .
abundance: .
CDR3aa: CSTSGTAGKDLHYEQYF
CDR3nt: TGCAGCACGTCTGGAACGGCCGGGAAAGACCTCCACTACGAGCAGTACTTC

v_gene: TRBV6-5
j_gene: TRBJ1-4
d_gene: .
abundance: .
CDR3aa: CAAGPGGGNEKLFF
CDR3nt: TGTGCCGCCGGGCCTGGGGGTGGTAATGAAAAACTGTTTTTT

v_gene: TRBV5-1
j_gene: TRBJ1-6
d_gene: TRBD1
abundance: .
CDR3aa: CASTQGQSNSPLHF
CDR3nt: TGCGCCAGCACCCAGGGACAGAGCAATTCACCCCTCCACTTT

v_gene: TRBV7-9
j_gene: TRBJ2-7
d_gene: TRBD1
abundance: .
CDR3aa: CASSQGTAYNYEQYF
CDR3nt: TGTGCCAGCAGCCAGGGGACAGCTTACAACTACGAGCAGTACTTC

v_gene: TRBV6-5
j_gene: TRBJ1-3
d_gene: .
abundance: .
CDR3aa: CASSYLDPGQLRGNTIYF
CDR3nt: TGTGCCAGCAGTTACTTAGACCCCGGACAGCTTAGGGGAAACACCATATATTTT

v_gene: TRBV12-3/TRBV12-4
j_gene: TRBJ1-2
d_gene: .
abundance: .
CDR3aa: CASSLAGTVYGYTF
CDR3nt: TGTGCCAGCAGTTTGGCCGGGACGGTCTATGGCTACACCTTC

v_gene: TRBV21-1
j_gene: TRBJ1-1
d_gene: .
abundance: .
CDR3aa: CARTSRAAFF
CDR3nt: TGTGCCAGAACAAGCAGGGCAGCTTTCTTT

v_gene: TRBV28
j_gene: TRBJ2-3
d_gene: TRBD2
abundance: .
CDR3aa: CASWTSGLSGTDTQYF
CDR3nt: TGTGCCAGCTGGACTAGCGGGTTGTCTGGCACAGATACGCAGTATTTT

v_gene: TRBV14
j_gene: TRBJ2-1
d_gene: .
abundance: .
CDR3aa: CASSPHRSSYNEQFF
CDR3nt: TGTGCCAGCAGCCCCCACAGGAGCTCCTACAATGAGCAGTTCTTC

v_gene: TRBV15
j_gene: TRBJ1-6
d_gene: .
abundance: .
CDR3aa: CATSRALQGRGNSPLHF
CDR3nt: TGTGCCACCAGCCGCGCCCTACAGGGCAGGGGTAATTCACCCCTCCACTTT

v_gene: TRBV20-1
j_gene: TRBJ1-6
d_gene: .
abundance: .
CDR3aa: CSAREGGTLSNSPLHF
CDR3nt: TGCAGTGCTAGAGAGGGGGGGACCCTCAGTAATTCACCCCTCCACTTT

v_gene: TRBV20-1
j_gene: TRBJ1-1
d_gene: .
abundance: .
CDR3aa: CSASRNTYTEAFF
CDR3nt: TGCAGTGCTAGCCGAAACACCTACACTGAAGCTTTCTTT

v_gene: TRBV30
j_gene: TRBJ2-1
d_gene: .
abundance: .
CDR3aa: CAWKGWERYEQFF
CDR3nt: TGTGCCTGGAAGGGGTGGGAGCGATATGAGCAGTTCTTC

v_gene: TRBV5-6
j_gene: TRBJ2-2
d_gene: .
abundance: .
CDR3aa: CASSLSGDPSTGELFF
CDR3nt: TGTGCCAGCAGCTTGTCGGGGGACCCGAGTACCGGGGAGCTGTTTTTT

v_gene: TRBV4-1
j_gene: TRBJ1-1
d_gene: .
abundance: .
CDR3aa: CASSQEWGQAHTEAFF
CDR3nt: TGCGCCAGCAGCCAAGAATGGGGTCAGGCGCATACTGAAGCTTTCTTT

v_gene: TRBV24-1
j_gene: TRBJ2-7
d_gene: .
abundance: once
CDR3aa: CATSDFGSTYEQYF
CDR3nt: TGTGCCACCAGTGATTTTGGATCCACCTACGAGCAGTACTTC

v_gene: TRBV5-1
j_gene: TRBJ2-3
d_gene: TRBD1
abundance: .
CDR3aa: CASSLNPTGGTDTQYF
CDR3nt: TGCGCCAGCAGCTTGAATCCGACAGGGGGGACAGATACGCAGTATTTT

v_gene: TRBV25-1
j_gene: TRBJ2-1
d_gene: .
abundance: .
CDR3aa: CASSFTGSFDEQFF
CDR3nt: TGTGCCAGCAGTTTTACAGGGTCTTTTGATGAGCAGTTCTTC

v_gene: TRBV4-1
j_gene: TRBJ1-5
d_gene: .
abundance: .
CDR3aa: CASSQDGATYQPQHF
CDR3nt: TGCGCCAGCAGCCAAGATGGGGCGACCTATCAGCCCCAGCATTTT

v_gene: TRBV5-6
j_gene: TRBJ2-3
d_gene: TRBD2
abundance: .
CDR3aa: CASSASGRASAQYF
CDR3nt: TGTGCCAGCAGCGCCAGCGGGAGGGCCTCAGCGCAGTATTTT

v_gene: TRBV3-1
j_gene: TRBJ1-5
d_gene: .
abundance: .
CDR3aa: CASSQGNGNQPQHF
CDR3nt: TGTGCCAGCAGCCAAGGTAATGGGAATCAGCCCCAGCATTTT

v_gene: TRBV20-1
j_gene: TRBJ1-3
d_gene: .
abundance: .
CDR3aa: CSAADLSTGNTIYF
CDR3nt: TGCAGTGCTGCGGACCTAAGCACTGGAAACACCATATATTTT

v_gene: TRBV3-1
j_gene: TRBJ2-6
d_gene: .
abundance: .
CDR3aa: CASSQDLAAGASVLTF
CDR3nt: TGTGCCAGCAGCCAAGATCTAGCCGCTGGGGCCAGCGTCCTGACTTTC

v_gene: TRBV6-2/TRBV6-3
j_gene: TRBJ2-7
d_gene: TRBD2
abundance: .
CDR3aa: CASRPPGGNSYEQYF
CDR3nt: TGTGCCAGCAGACCTCCGGGGGGTAACTCCTACGAGCAGTACTTC

v_gene: TRBV6-2/TRBV6-3
j_gene: TRBJ1-1
d_gene: TRBD1
abundance: .
CDR3aa: CASSRPDRGNTEAFF
CDR3nt: TGTGCCAGCAGTCGACCGGACAGGGGGAACACTGAAGCTTTCTTT

v_gene: TRBV3-1
j_gene: TRBJ2-7
d_gene: TRBD1
abundance: .
CDR3aa: CASSHVPPGQGCPAIPRPYEQYF
CDR3nt: TGTGCCAGCAGCCATGTCCCGCCGGGACAGGGGTGTCCTGCCATCCCTCGACCCTACGAGCAGTACTTC

v_gene: TRBV23-1
j_gene: TRBJ2-1
d_gene: .
abundance: .
CDR3aa: CASPRPDSKVNNEQFF
CDR3nt: TGCGCCAGCCCCCGTCCGGACAGTAAAGTCAACAATGAGCAGTTCTTC

v_gene: TRBV7-9
j_gene: TRBJ1-4
d_gene: .
abundance: .
CDR3aa: CASSNIDEKLFF
CDR3nt: TGTGCCAGCAGCAACATCGACGAAAAACTGTTTTTT

v_gene: TRBV3-1
j_gene: TRBJ1-2
d_gene: .
abundance: .
CDR3aa: CASSQVNTGGGYTF
CDR3nt: TGTGCCAGCAGCCAAGTCAATACCGGGGGGGGCTACACCTTC

v_gene: TRBV4-1
j_gene: TRBJ2-7
d_gene: TRBD2
abundance: .
CDR3aa: CASSRLAGGSYEQYF
CDR3nt: TGCGCCAGCAGCCGTTTAGCGGGAGGGAGCTACGAGCAGTACTTC